This note documents a single T cell receptor beta chain sequence. Its antigen remains unidentified. The germline V gene has CDR1 SGHKS and CDR2 YYEKEE (reference sequence). The CDR3 spans 13 residues. V was shortened by 2 bases and J by 7 bases, with 10 bases between the two germline ends. Anti-CD3/anti-CD28 beads served as a nonspecific positive control stimulus. Sorting selected CD4+ T cells upregulating both CD40 ligand and CD69. The entry originates in a study of persistence of HIV-infected CD4 T cells. The immunoSEQ assay was version 4, run in survey mode. Sequenced by immunoSEQ multiplex PCR; TCRdb stores in-frame clones only, minus some. This sample has 30,000 to 45,000 clones, with roughly 86% found just once.

The sequenced sample was CD4+ T cells sorted from PBMCs after approximately 19-hour stimulation, obtained from a patient who received antiretroviral therapy. The sequence was obtained from an adult man with HIV who was CMV-seropositive. The chain carries TRBV5-5 and TRBJ1-5; D is ambiguous. CDR3 DNA sequence: TGTGCCAGCAGCTTAGGACCCCGGCAGCCCCAGCATTTT. Protein product: CASSLGPRQPQHF. The entire variable domain, with the rest obtained from reference TRBV5-5 and TRBJ1-5, is as follows: DAGVTQSPTHLIKTRGQQVTLRCSPISGHKSVSWYQQVLGQGPQFIFQYYEKEERGRGNFPDRFSARQFPNYSSELNVNALLLGDSALYLCASSLGPRQPQHFGDGTRLSIL.